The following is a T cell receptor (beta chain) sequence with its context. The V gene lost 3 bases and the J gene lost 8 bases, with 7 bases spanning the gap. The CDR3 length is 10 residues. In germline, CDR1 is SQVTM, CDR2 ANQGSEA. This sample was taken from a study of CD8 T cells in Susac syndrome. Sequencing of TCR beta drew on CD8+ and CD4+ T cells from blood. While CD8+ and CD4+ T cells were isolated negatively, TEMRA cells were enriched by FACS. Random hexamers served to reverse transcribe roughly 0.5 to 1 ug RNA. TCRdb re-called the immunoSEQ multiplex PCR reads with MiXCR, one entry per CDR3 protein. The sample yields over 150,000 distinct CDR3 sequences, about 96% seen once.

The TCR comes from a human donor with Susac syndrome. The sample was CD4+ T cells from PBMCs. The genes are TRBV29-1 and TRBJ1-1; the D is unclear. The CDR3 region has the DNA TGCAGCGTTGAGCAAAACGAAGCTTTCTTT. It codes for CSVEQNEAFF.